This is a list of T cell receptor beta chains from one sample in a study of vaccination effects on CD4 cells after COVID-19. Antigens of these TCRs are unknown. Method: immunoSEQ multiplex PCR; TCRdb's copy keeps in-frame clones and lacks some. The data hold approximately 20,000 clones, with around four fifths observed a single time. Here the sequenced sample was CD4+ T cells from PBMCs cultured with SARS-CoV-2 spike peptides, taken before COVID-19 vaccination. Source of these receptors: a human donor who had a prior SARS-CoV-2 infection. Each CDR3 is given with its conserved first and last residue. Fields, in order: J gene, V gene, CDR3 protein.

TRBJ1-5,TRBV5-8,CASSPRAGVLSQPQHF
TRBJ2-7,TRBV7-2,CASSFRVNYEQYF
TRBJ2-3,TRBV11-3,CASSFTTAGPDTQYF
TRBJ2-5,TRBV5-1,CASSPGSLGETQYF
TRBJ1-2,TRBV3-1/TRBV3-2,CASSQKGRGLGYTF
TRBJ2-1,TRBV5-6,CASSLNPLAGGNEQFF
TRBJ2-5,TRBV27,CASSLSPGGETQYF
TRBJ2-3,TRBV24-1,CATSDIRDRESDTQYF
TRBJ2-3,TRBV9,CASSVAPTDTQYF
TRBJ2-2,TRBV20-1,CSASGRMTGELFF
TRBJ2-3,TRBV20-1,CSQLAGDTQYF
TRBJ2-1,TRBV7-9,CASSLLAVSEQFF
TRBJ1-3,TRBV11-2,CASSLRTSRSSGNTIYF
TRBJ2-3,TRBV2,CAILPREIEQDTQYF
TRBJ2-7,TRBV25-1,CASSDLDRAYEQYF
TRBJ1-2,TRBV3-1/TRBV3-2,CASSQERHRENGYTF
TRBJ2-3,TRBV7-8,CASSYGLAGGPDTQYF
TRBJ1-2,TRBV28,CASSFTTNYGYTF
TRBJ1-5,TRBV4-2,CASSQGTRENQPQHF
TRBJ1-3,TRBV5-1,CANLFYTRSGNTIYF
TRBJ2-5,TRBV7-2,CASSFSSRAETQYF
TRBJ2-2,TRBV5-1,CASSLVGSTGELFF
TRBJ2-7,TRBV6-2/TRBV6-3,CASSRNYGGIYEQYF
TRBJ2-5,TRBV12-3/TRBV12-4,CASSWNRQETQYF
TRBJ2-5,TRBV6-5,CASSYGAGETQYF
TRBJ2-2,TRBV24-1,CATSDPGLAGPGELFF
TRBJ1-1,TRBV29-1,CSVEDSANTEAFF
TRBJ2-6,TRBV5-1,CASSPMGPGANVLTF
TRBJ2-1,TRBV11-2,CASSPVRNEQFF